The 8 T cell receptor beta chains reported below all come from one sample, sequenced in a study of response to subunit inactivated influenza vaccine. TCRdb recomputed calls from the RT-PCR reads with MiXCR, one row per CDR3 protein. The sample contains fewer than 600,000 distinct CDR3 sequences, 6.5% to 8% of which appear only once. Here the sequenced sample was PBMCs from blood, taken 23 months after vaccination. The receptors shown here come from a man aged 50 to 69 who received an inactivated influenza vaccine.

This chain uses TRBV6-1 with TRBJ2-1; TRBD2 matches 10 bases. The V gene end was trimmed by 6 bases and the J gene end by 0 bases; junction bases not matched to a gene: 5. The CDR3 covers 16 residues. Germline V lookup: CDR1 MNHNS, CDR2 SASEGT. CDR3 loop: CASSRTSGPSYNEQFF. The CDR3 DNA reads as TGTGCCAGCAGCCGGACTAGCGGACCCTCCTACAATGAGCAGTTCTTC.

This clonotype was found a few times. Here the CDR3 DNA reads TGTGCCAGCACCCTTGGTGGGGGCCACCAAGAGACCCAGTACTTC. This translates into CASTLGGGHQETQYF. The rearrangement joins TRBV7-2 to TRBJ2-5, with D possibly matching TRBD1 (6 bases). Germline V CDR1 and CDR2: SGHTA, FQGNSA. The CDR3 length is 15 residues. The V end lost 7 bases, the J end lost 0 bases, and 15 bases lay between the germline ends.

V and J are TRBV28 and TRBJ1-4, with unresolved D. The CDR3 extends over 15 amino acids. Trimming took 7 bases from V and 7 from J, leaving 19 bases between them. Germline loops: CDR1 MDHEN, CDR2 SYDVKM. Written as DNA, the CDR3 is TGTGCCAGCACCCCTCGAGGCACCGCGGGTGAAAAACTGTTTTTT. Its protein is CASTPRGTAGEKLFF.

This clonotype was seen a few times. This chain links TRBV20-1 with TRBJ2-3, with 12 bases aligning to TRBD2. The germline V gene has CDR1 DFQATT and CDR2 SNEGSKA (reference sequence). The CDR3 has 15 amino acids. J lost 4 bases, V lost 6 bases, and 8 bases had no gene match. The CDR3 DNA sequence: TGCAGTGCACCTAGCGGGAGGGCCTGGGCAGATACGCAGTATTTT. This encodes CSAPSGRAWADTQYF.

V usage is TRBV29-1 and J usage is TRBJ2-7; maybe TRBD1 (6 bases). Trimming took 5 bases from V and 4 from J, leaving 15 bases between them. Germline assignment: CDR1 SQVTM and CDR2 ANQGSEA. The CDR3 is made up of 13 amino acids. The CDR3 sequence is CSVTTGKFYEQYF. The CDR3 DNA sequence: TGCAGCGTTACCACAGGGAAGTTTTACGAGCAGTACTTC.

The chain carries TRBV7-9 and TRBJ1-4; perhaps TRBD1 as D (5 bases). V shed 4 bases and J shed 3 bases, with 12 bases lying between them. Germline values: CDR1 SEHNR, CDR2 FQNEAQ (reference sequence). This CDR3 region has 15 residues. This CDR3 reads CASSSTGLANEKLFF. The CDR3 DNA follows: TGTGCCAGCAGCTCCACAGGTTTGGCTAATGAAAAACTGTTTTTT.

This sequence joins TRBV20-1 and TRBJ2-7, with TRBD2 matching over 9 bases. Unmatched junction bases numbered 14, after V lost 0 bases and J lost 2 bases. The CDR3 runs to 18 residues. Germline assignment: CDR1 DFQATT and CDR2 SNEGSKA (reference sequence). The chain's CDR3 is CSARDRRLAGRIPYEQYF. The CDR3 DNA follows: TGCAGTGCTAGAGATCGTCGGCTAGCGGGAAGGATACCCTACGAGCAGTACTTC.

This clonotype was detected a few times. The CDR3 region is CASSESTATDTQYF. The CDR3 DNA reads TGCGCCAGCAGTGAGTCGACAGCCACAGATACGCAGTATTTT. This chain connects TRBV10-1 to TRBJ2-3; D may be TRBD1 (5 bases). The CDR3 length is 14 residues. Looked up from germline, CDR1 is WNHNN and CDR2 is SYGVQD (reference sequence). Trimming shortened V by 0 bases and J by 2 bases, and 6 bases separated the two germline ends.